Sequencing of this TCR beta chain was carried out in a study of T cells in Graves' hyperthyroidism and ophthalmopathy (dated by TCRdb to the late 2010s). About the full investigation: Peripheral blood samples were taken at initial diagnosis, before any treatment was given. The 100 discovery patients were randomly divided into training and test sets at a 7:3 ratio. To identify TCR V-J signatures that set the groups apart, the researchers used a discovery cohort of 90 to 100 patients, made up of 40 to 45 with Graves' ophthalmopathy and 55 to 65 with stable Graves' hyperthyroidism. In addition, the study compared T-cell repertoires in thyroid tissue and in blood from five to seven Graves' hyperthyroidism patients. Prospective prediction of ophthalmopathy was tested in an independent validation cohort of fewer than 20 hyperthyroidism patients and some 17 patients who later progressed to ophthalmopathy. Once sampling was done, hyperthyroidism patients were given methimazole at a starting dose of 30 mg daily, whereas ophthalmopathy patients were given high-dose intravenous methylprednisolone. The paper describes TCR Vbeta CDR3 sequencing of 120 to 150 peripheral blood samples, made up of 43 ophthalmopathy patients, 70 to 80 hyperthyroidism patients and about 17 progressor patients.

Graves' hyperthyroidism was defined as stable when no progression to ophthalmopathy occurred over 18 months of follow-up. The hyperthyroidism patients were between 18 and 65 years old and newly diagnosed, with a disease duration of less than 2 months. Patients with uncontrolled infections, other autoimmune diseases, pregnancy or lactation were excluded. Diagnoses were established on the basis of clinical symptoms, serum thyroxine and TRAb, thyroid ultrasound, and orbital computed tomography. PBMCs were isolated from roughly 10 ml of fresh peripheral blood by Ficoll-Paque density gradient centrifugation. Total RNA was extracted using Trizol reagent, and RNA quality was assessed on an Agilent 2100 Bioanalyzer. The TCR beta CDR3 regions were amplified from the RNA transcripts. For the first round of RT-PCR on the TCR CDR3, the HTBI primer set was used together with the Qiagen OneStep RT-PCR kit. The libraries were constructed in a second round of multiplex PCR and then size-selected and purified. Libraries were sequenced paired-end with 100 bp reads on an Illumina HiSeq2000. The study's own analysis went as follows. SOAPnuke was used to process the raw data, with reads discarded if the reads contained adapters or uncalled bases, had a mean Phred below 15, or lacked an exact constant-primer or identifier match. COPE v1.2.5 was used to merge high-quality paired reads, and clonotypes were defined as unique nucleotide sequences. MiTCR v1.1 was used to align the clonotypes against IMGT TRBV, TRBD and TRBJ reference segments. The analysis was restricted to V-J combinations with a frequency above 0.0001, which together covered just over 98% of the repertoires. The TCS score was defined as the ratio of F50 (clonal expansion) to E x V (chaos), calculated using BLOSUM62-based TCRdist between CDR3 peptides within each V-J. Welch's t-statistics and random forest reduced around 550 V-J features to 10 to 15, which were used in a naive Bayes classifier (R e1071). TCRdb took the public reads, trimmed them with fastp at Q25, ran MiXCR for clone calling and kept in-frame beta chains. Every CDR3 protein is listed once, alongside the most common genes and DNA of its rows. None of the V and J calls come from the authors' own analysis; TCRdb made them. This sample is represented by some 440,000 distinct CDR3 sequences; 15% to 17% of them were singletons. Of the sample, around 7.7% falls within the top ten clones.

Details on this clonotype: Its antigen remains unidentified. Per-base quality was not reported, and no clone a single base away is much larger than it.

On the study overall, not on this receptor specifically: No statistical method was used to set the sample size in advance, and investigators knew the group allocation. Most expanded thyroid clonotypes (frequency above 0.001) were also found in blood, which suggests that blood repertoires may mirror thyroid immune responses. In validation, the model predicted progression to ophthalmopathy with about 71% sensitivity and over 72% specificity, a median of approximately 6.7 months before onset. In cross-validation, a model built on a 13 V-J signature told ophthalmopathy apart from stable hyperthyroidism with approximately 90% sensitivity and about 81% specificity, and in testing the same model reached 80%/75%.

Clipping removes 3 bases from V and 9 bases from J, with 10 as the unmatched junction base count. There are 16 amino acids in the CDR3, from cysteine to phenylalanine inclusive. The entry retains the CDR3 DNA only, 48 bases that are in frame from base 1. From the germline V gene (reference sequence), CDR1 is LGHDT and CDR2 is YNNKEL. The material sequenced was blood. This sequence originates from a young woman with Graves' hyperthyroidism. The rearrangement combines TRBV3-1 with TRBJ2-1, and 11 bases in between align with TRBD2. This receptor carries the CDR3 CASSHYSGRVPSEQFF. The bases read TGTGCCAGCAGCCACTATAGCGGGAGGGTCCCCAGTGAGCAGTTCTTC.